Sequencing of this T cell receptor (beta chain) was carried out in a study of cytomegalovirus exposure and HLA in healthy donors. The primer mix had 60 Vbeta and 13 Jbeta primers. Here immunoSEQ multiplex PCR was the method, and the copy in TCRdb shows in-frame clones only, minus some. This sample has about 220,000 clones, with approximately 79% found just once. CDR3 size: 18 residues. J was trimmed by 1 base and V by 2 bases; bases with no gene match: 13. Germline V gene sequence: CDR1 GTSNPN, CDR2 SVGIG (reference sequence). The rearrangement joins TRBV30 to TRBJ1-5; 8 positions match TRBD1. The sequence was collected from a male donor in good health and CMV-seronegative. Source material: PBMCs. The CDR3: CAWSPGTGWPRSNQPQHF. For the CDR3, the DNA is TGTGCCTGGAGTCCCGGGACAGGATGGCCTAGGAGCAATCAGCCCCAGCATTTT.